Following are 10 T cell receptor beta chains from one sample sequenced in a study of blood T cell repertoires in COVID-19 (TCRdb year 2020). The protocol used for the library was the immunoSEQ multiplex PCR assay. TCRdb's version of the immuneACCESS table is confined to in-frame rearrangements and falls short of the full clone set. An unresolved V gene accounts for under half of the shortfall where checked; the remainder is of unknown origin. The sample table lists 20,000 to 30,000 clones, roughly 70% of them with a count of one. 7.3% of the sample is held by the ten biggest clonotypes. Material: peripheral blood. All receptors come from a man aged 55 to 70 with active or convalescent COVID-19.

This sequence joins TRBV19 and TRBJ2-7, with TRBD1 as a possible D gene (6 bases). V was shortened by 9 bases and J by 1 base, with 7 bases between the two germline ends. From germline, CDR1 is LNHDA and CDR2 SQIVND (reference sequence). This CDR3 has 11 amino acids. In DNA, the CDR3 is TGTGCCAGAGGACAGTCCTACGAGCAGTACTTC. Translating gives CARGQSYEQYF.

This clone turned up a few times. The rearrangement uses TRBV27 and TRBJ1-2; D remains ambiguous. The CDR3 length is 16 residues. Trimming pared 5 bases from V and 4 bases from J, leaving 20 bases between. Germline CDR1 reads MNHEY; CDR2 reads SMNVEV (reference sequence). CDR3 loop: CASSPSPPLGGYGYTF. In nucleotides, the CDR3 is TGTGCCAGCAGTCCGTCCCCCCCGCTGGGAGGCTATGGCTACACCTTC.

The chain joins TRBV7-8 to TRBJ1-5; D unclear. V was pared by 5 bases and J by 3 bases, with 14 bases between. Germline V gene lookup returns CDR1 SGHVS and CDR2 FQNEAQ. The CDR3 has 15 amino acids. The CDR3 DNA reads TGTGCCAGCAGCCCCTCATGGCTCTTCAATCAGCCCCAGCATTTT. Protein: CASSPSWLFNQPQHF.

The chain has TRBV27 and TRBJ1-3; D gene ambiguous. V gave up 2 bases and J gave up 0 bases, with 5 bases separating them. Germline CDR1 MNHEY, CDR2 SMNVEV (reference sequence). CDR3 length: 14 amino acids. The CDR3 region has the DNA TGTGCCAGCAGTTTAGGCCCCTCTGGAAACACCATATATTTT. It codes for CASSLGPSGNTIYF.

The chain is built from TRBV9 and TRBJ2-5, with TRBD1 as a possible D gene (6 bases). This CDR3 has 14 residues. Germline V gives CDR1 SGDLS, CDR2 YYNGEE. Trimming stripped 3 bases from V and 9 bases from J, with 18 bases between. This CDR3 is CASSAGERASPQYF. The CDR3 bases are TGTGCCAGCAGCGCAGGGGAAAGGGCTAGTCCCCAGTACTTC.

The chain combines TRBV29-1 with TRBJ1-1; tentatively, D is TRBD1 (6 bases). Trimming removed 6 bases from V and 0 bases from J, with 14 bases in between. This CDR3 has 14 amino acids. Germline V gene lookup returns CDR1 SQVTM and CDR2 ANQGSEA. This CDR3 reads CSVPTGTMNTEAFF. In DNA, the CDR3 is TGCAGCGTCCCGACAGGAACTATGAACACTGAAGCTTTCTTT.

This clone has only a few counts. The chain joins TRBV25-1 to TRBJ1-1, with 9 bases aligning to TRBD1. Germline CDR1 reads MGHDK; CDR2 reads SYGVNS. The J segment lost 11 bases and the V segment lost 3 bases, leaving 7 bases of the junction unmatched. The CDR3 extends over 13 amino acids. DNA for the CDR3: TGTGCCAGCAGTGAGGGACAGGGAAGAGTTGCTTTCTTT. Its protein product is CASSEGQGRVAFF.

The chain links TRBV11-2 to TRBJ1-4; a possible D gene is TRBD1 (6 bases). The CDR3 consists of 15 residues. V was clipped by 2 bases and J by 4 bases, with 11 bases between them. The germline V gene has CDR1 SGHAT and CDR2 FQNNGV. As DNA, the CDR3 is TGTGCCAGCAGCTTAAGCAGGGGTATTAATGAAAAACTGTTTTTT. Translated, it gives CASSLSRGINEKLFF.

The chain links TRBV19 to TRBJ1-2, with 8 positions matching TRBD1. The J segment lost 4 bases and the V segment lost 5 bases, leaving 9 bases of the junction unmatched. From germline, CDR1 is LNHDA and CDR2 SQIVND (reference sequence). The CDR3 runs to 15 residues. This CDR3 reads CASSLISGTGYGYTF. The CDR3 region has the DNA TGTGCCAGTAGTCTTATCTCCGGGACAGGCTATGGCTACACCTTC.

The chain recombines TRBV14 with TRBJ2-1; no reliable D call. CDR3 length: 12 amino acids. The V and J ends lost 4 bases and 6 bases respectively, with 7 bases between them. Germline V lookup: CDR1 SGHDN, CDR2 FVKESK. As DNA, the CDR3 is TGTGCCAGCAGCCGTTCGGGCAATGAGCAGTTCTTC. As protein: CASSRSGNEQFF.